The sample holds a few counts of the clone carrying this T cell receptor (beta chain). Its specificity is not known. The sample originates from a study of human T cells and chemical hapten exposure. Study in general: Doses of diphenylcyclopropenone went to the patients' scalps weekly throughout the approximately 26-week study. Small volume differences among pooled libraries mainly caused per-sample TCR yield variation.

Time point: patch test 2, 6 weeks after DPC sensitization. The treatment denotes: therapeutic diphenylcyclopropenone sensitization with weekly scalp DPC. Each cDNA molecule in the library carried unique molecular identifiers. TCRdb recomputed calls from the RACE reads with MiXCR, one row per CDR3 protein. Of roughly 120,000 distinct CDR3 sequences in the sample, roughly 10% are singletons; the top ten hold approximately 2.8%. The CDR3 sequence is 19 residues long. Germline V lookup: CDR1 ENHRY, CDR2 SYGVKD. Trimming removed 11 bases from V and 2 bases from J; junction bases left unmatched: 22. Regarding the study as a whole: The formation of large CDR3 similarity clusters by expanded TCRs significantly exceeded that of controls.

The starting material was whole blood, obtained in connection with sensitization to the hapten diphenylcyclopropenone (DPC). This TCR was sampled from a woman in her thirties or forties with alopecia areata. Some clones in this sample may be carry-over from other donors' samples. The genes are TRBV10-3 and TRBJ2-2; 8 bases align to TRBD2. The CDR3 region is CASIPHTDRRGVNTGELFF. In nucleotides, the CDR3 is TGTGCCTCCATTCCCCACACGGACCGGCGGGGGGTTAACACCGGGGAGCTGTTTTTT.